The entry that follows covers one T cell receptor (beta chain) sequence. What it binds is unknown. This entry belongs to a study of radiotherapy plus CTLA-4 blockade in lung cancer. Study summary: Of all patients, over 15% responded objectively and around 31% showed disease control. Regarding the study as a whole: Some TCR clones had been derived from tumors. These clones expanded in peripheral blood after radiotherapy plus ipilimumab. Alongside interferon-beta, early blood T cell clone dynamics were reportedly the best predictor of response.

Only in-frame clones appear in the TCRdb table, and some are missing; sequencing was by immunoSEQ multiplex PCR. The sample yields tens of thousands of clones, 73% seen once. CTLA-4 blockade with ipilimumab, together with focal radiation, was given to patients with chemo-refractory metastatic non-small-cell lung cancer. Source: peripheral blood, taken from a patient treated with radiotherapy plus ipilimumab. The clonotype comes from a human donor with non-small cell lung cancer who had stable disease on radiotherapy plus ipilimumab.

This chain's CDR3 is CASSLSPRFGYTF. For the CDR3, the DNA is TGTGCCAGCAGTTTGTCCCCCCGATTTGGCTACACCTTC. The genes are TRBV28 and TRBJ1-2; no clear D. This CDR3 region has 13 residues. Germline lookup yields CDR1 MDHEN and CDR2 SYDVKM. The V end lost 3 bases, the J end lost 7 bases, and 12 bases lay between the germline ends.